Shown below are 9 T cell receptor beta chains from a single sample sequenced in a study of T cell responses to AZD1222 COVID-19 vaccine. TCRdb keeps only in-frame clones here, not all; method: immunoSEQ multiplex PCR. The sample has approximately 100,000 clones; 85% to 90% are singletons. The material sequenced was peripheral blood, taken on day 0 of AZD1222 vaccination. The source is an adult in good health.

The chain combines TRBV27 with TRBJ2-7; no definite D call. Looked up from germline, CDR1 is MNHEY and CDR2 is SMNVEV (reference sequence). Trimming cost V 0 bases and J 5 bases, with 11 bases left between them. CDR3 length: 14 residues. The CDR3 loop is CASSLSTTLDEQYF. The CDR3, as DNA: TGTGCCAGCAGTTTATCCACAACCTTGGACGAGCAGTACTTC.

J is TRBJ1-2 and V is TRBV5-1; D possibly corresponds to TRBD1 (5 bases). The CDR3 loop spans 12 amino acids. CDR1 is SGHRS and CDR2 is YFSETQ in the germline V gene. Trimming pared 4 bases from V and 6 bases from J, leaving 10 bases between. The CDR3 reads CASSPDIHGYTF. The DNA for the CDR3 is TGCGCCAGCAGCCCGGACATACATGGCTACACCTTC.

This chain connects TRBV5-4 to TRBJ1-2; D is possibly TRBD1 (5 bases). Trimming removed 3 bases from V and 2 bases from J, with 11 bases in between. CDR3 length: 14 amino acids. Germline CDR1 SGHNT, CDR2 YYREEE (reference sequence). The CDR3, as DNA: TGTGCCAGCAGCTCTCCTGGGGGAAACTATGGCTACACCTTC. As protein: CASSSPGGNYGYTF.

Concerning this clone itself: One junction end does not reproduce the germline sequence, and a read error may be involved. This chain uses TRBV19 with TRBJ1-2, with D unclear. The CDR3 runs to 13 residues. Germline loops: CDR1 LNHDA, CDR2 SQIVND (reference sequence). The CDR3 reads CASSVDTEYGYTF. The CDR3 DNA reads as TGTGCCAGTAGTGTAGACACGGAGTATGGCTACACCTTC.

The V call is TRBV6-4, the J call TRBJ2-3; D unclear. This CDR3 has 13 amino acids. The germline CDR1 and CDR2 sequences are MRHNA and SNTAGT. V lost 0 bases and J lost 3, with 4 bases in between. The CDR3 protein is CASSDSTTDTQYF. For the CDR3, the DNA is TGTGCCAGCAGTGACTCGACTACAGATACGCAGTATTTT.

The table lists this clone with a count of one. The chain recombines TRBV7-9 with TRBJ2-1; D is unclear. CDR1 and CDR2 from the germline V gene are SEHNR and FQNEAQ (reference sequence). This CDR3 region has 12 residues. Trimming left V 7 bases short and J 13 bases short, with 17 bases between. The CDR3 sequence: CASNAWLENQFF. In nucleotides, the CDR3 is TGTGCCAGCAACGCTTGGCTGGAGAATCAGTTCTTC.

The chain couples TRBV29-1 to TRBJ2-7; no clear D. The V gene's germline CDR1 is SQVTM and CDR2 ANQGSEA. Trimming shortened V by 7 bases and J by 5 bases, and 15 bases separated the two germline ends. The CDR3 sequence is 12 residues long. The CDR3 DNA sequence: TGCAGCGCGTTGTCCGTCGGAAACGAGCAGTACTTC. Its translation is CSALSVGNEQYF.

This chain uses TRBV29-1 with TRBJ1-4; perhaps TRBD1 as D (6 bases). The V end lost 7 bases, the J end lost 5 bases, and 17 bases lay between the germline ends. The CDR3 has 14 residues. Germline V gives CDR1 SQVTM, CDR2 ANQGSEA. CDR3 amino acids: CSAEAGGRNEKLFF. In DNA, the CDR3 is TGCAGCGCTGAGGCCGGGGGCAGGAATGAAAAACTGTTTTTT.

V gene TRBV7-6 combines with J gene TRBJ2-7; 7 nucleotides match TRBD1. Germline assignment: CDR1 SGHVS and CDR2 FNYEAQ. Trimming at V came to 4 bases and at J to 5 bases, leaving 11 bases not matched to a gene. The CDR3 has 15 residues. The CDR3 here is CASSSTDRVGNEQYF. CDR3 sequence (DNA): TGTGCCAGCAGCTCCACAGACAGGGTAGGAAACGAGCAGTACTTC. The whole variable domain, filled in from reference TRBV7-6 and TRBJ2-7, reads GAGVSQSPRYKVTKRGQDVALRCDPISGHVSLYWYRQALGQGPEFLTYFNYEAQQDKSGLPNDRFSAERPEGSISTLTIQRTEQRDSAMYRCASSSTDRVGNEQYFGPGTRLTVT.